The 10 T cell receptor beta chains below all came from one sample that was sequenced in a study of blood T cell repertoires in COVID-19. TCRdb's table, derived via immunoSEQ multiplex PCR, lists solely in-frame clones and lacks some. The profile covers 40,000 to 50,000 clones, with 86% appearing a single time and around 5% taken by the ten largest. Sequencing used peripheral blood. These receptors originate from a man aged 35 to 55 with active COVID-19.

The chain recombines TRBV6-2 or TRBV6-3 with TRBJ1-2, with D tentatively TRBD1 (6 bases). The germline CDR1 and CDR2 sequences are MNHEY and SVGEGT. Between the trimmed V and J ends, which lost 4 bases and 4 bases, there was a span of 16 bases. This CDR3 spans 15 amino acids. The CDR3 bases are TGTGCCAGCAGTTTAACAGGGAATGGGGGCTATGGCTACACCTTC. This gives the protein CASSLTGNGGYGYTF.

This rearrangement joins TRBV2 to TRBJ1-5, with a weak D call TRBD1 (6 bases). Germline V gene sequence: CDR1 SNHLY, CDR2 FYNNEI. The CDR3 runs 14 residues. Between the trimmed V and J ends, which lost 5 bases and 7 bases, there was a span of 15 bases. CDR3 residues: CASSKQGWEQPQHF. The CDR3 DNA reads TGTGCCAGCAGTAAACAGGGTTGGGAGCAGCCCCAGCATTTT.

The V gene is TRBV10-3, the J gene TRBJ2-6; TRBD1 matches at 12 bases. The CDR3 length is 19 residues. V trimming: 6 bases; J trimming: 2 bases; junction bases outside the gene matches: 11. CDR1 is ENHRY, CDR2 SYGVKD, per germline. CDR3 DNA sequence: TGTGCCATCAGCGACACCGGGACAGGGGGCCTCGCTGGGGCCAACGTCCTGACTTTC. It codes for CAISDTGTGGLAGANVLTF.

This sequence joins TRBV5-1 and TRBJ2-2, with D possibly matching TRBD2 (5 bases). V shed 6 bases and J shed 1 base, with 10 bases lying between them. The CDR3 extends over 14 amino acids. CDR1 is SGHRS and CDR2 is YFSETQ in the germline V gene. CDR3 DNA: TGCGCCAGCAAACTCGGACTGAACACCGGGGAGCTGTTTTTT. Residues: CASKLGLNTGELFF.

V and J are TRBV7-9 and TRBJ2-7; 11 nucleotides agree with TRBD2. V was pared by 5 bases and J by 0 bases, with 0 bases of the junction left unmatched. There are 14 residues in the CDR3. Germline CDR1 SEHNR, CDR2 FQNEAQ (reference sequence). The CDR3 loop is CASSTSGSSYEQYF. CDR3 in DNA: TGTGCCAGCAGCACTAGCGGGAGCTCCTACGAGCAGTACTTC.

The V call is TRBV5-1, the J call TRBJ2-1; TRBD2 aligns across 8 bases. V lost 4 bases and J lost 2; bases outside the gene matches: 8. The CDR3 is 16 amino acids. Germline V lookup: CDR1 SGHRS, CDR2 YFSETQ. The DNA of the CDR3 is TGCGCCAGCAGCCCCGGGACTAGTAGGACCTACAATGAGCAGTTCTTC. Encoded protein: CASSPGTSRTYNEQFF.

The V gene is TRBV6-5, the J gene TRBJ2-1, with D maybe TRBD2 (6 bases). The CDR3 is made up of 13 amino acids. Trimming shortened V by 6 bases and J by 5 bases, and 11 bases separated the two germline ends. Germline V CDR1 and CDR2: MNHEY, SVGAGI. The CDR3 DNA sequence: TGTGCCAGCAGGCGACGGGGGAACAATGAGCAGTTCTTC. This gives the protein CASRRRGNNEQFF.

V usage is TRBV29-1 and J usage is TRBJ2-4; the D gene is possibly TRBD1 (7 bases). V was cut by 7 bases and J by 7 bases, with 20 bases left in between. Germline values: CDR1 SQVTM, CDR2 ANQGSEA. CDR3 size: 14 residues. The CDR3 spells CSADPGGPRNIQYF. CDR3 bases: TGCAGCGCCGACCCAGGGGGGCCAAGGAACATTCAGTACTTC.

The gene calls are TRBV19 and TRBJ1-2; D possibly corresponds to TRBD1 (5 bases). CDR3 length: 15 amino acids. CDR1 and CDR2 (germline): LNHDA, SQIVND (reference sequence). Trimming shortened V by 1 base and J by 2 bases, and 11 bases separated the two germline ends. CDR3 bases: TGTGCCAGTAGTATAGGGGGCAGGGTAAACTATGGCTACACCTTC. It encodes CASSIGGRVNYGYTF. The variable domain in full, completed from reference TRBV19 and TRBJ1-2, reads DGGITQSPKYLFRKEGQNVTLSCEQNLNHDAMYWYRQDPGQGLRLIYYSQIVNDFQKGDIAEGYSVSREKKESFPLTVTSAQKNPTAFYLCASSIGGRVNYGYTFGSGTRLTVV.

This sequence joins TRBV7-8 and TRBJ2-3; D perhaps matches TRBD1 (6 bases). This CDR3 is 17 amino acids long. Germline V lookup: CDR1 SGHVS, CDR2 FQNEAQ. Trimming took off 1 base at V and 4 bases at J, with 18 bases between the two ends. The CDR3 DNA follows: TGTGCCAGCAGCTTAGTCGAGGGGGTGAGAGCGGCAGATACGCAGTATTTT. Protein sequence: CASSLVEGVRAADTQYF.